A single sample gave rise to the 10 T cell receptor beta chains below, sequenced in a study of cytomegalovirus exposure and HLA in healthy donors. PCR involved 60 Vbeta and 13 Jbeta primers. TCRdb's table, derived via immunoSEQ multiplex PCR, lists solely in-frame clones and lacks some. The table records over 140,000 clones, around 82% of them present only once. Specimen: PBMCs. Every receptor here comes from a man over 45 in good health and CMV-seronegative.

The rearrangement links TRBV5-1 to TRBJ2-3; 10 bases match TRBD1. The J segment lost 6 bases and the V segment lost 6 bases, leaving 7 bases of the junction unmatched. Looked up from germline, CDR1 is SGHRS and CDR2 is YFSETQ. The CDR3 has 14 residues. As DNA, the CDR3 is TGCGCCAGCAACCCGGGACAGGGGAAGGATACGCAGTATTTT. Its protein is CASNPGQGKDTQYF.

The chain employs TRBV5-8 and TRBJ1-3; possible D gene TRBD1, 5 bases. V lost 2 bases and J lost 8, with 8 bases in between. Germline CDR1 SGHTS, CDR2 YDEGEE. CDR3 length: 12 amino acids. The CDR3 DNA sequence: TGTGCCAGCAGCTTCCGGGGGGACACCATATATTTT. This codes for CASSFRGDTIYF.

This clone was seen just once. The chain has TRBV9 and TRBJ1-2; TRBD1 is a possible D gene (6 bases). Looked up from germline, CDR1 is SGDLS and CDR2 is YYNGEE. V lost 3 bases and J lost 0, with 9 bases in between. The length of the CDR3 is 14 residues. The CDR3 DNA reads TGTGCCAGCAGCGACAGGGCTTCTAACTATGGCTACACCTTC. Amino acids: CASSDRASNYGYTF.

The sample holds a few counts of this clone. The rearrangement links TRBV5-5 to TRBJ1-2; 8 bases map to TRBD1. The CDR3 runs to 16 residues. V shed 3 bases and J 2 bases; nucleotides not matched to a gene: 9. Per the germline V gene, CDR1 is SGHKS and CDR2 is YYEKEE (reference sequence). In DNA, the CDR3 is TGTGCCAGCAGCTCCGAGACAGGGGCCGTAAACTATGGCTACACCTTC. Its protein product is CASSSETGAVNYGYTF.

The rearrangement links TRBV5-4 to TRBJ2-3, with 10 bases lining up with TRBD2. This CDR3 is 14 amino acids long. V was pared by 7 bases and J by 6 bases, with 8 bases of the junction left unmatched. The V gene's germline CDR1 is SGHNT and CDR2 YYREEE (reference sequence). The CDR3 DNA sequence: TGTGCCAGCGGGAGCGGGGGGGCCGCGGATACGCAGTATTTT. Its protein is CASGSGGAADTQYF. Filled out from reference TRBV5-4 and TRBJ2-3, the complete variable domain reads ETGVTQSPTHLIKTRGQQVTLRCSSQSGHNTVSWYQQALGQGPQFIFQYYREEENGRGNFPPRFSGLQFPNYSSELNVNALELDDSALYLCASGSGGAADTQYFGPGTRLTVL.

V usage is TRBV5-4 and J usage is TRBJ1-1, with a possible D match to TRBD1 (6 bases). The CDR3 extends over 15 amino acids. Trimming removed 4 bases from V and 1 base from J, with 14 bases in between. Germline values: CDR1 SGHNT, CDR2 YYREEE (reference sequence). This CDR3 reads CASSPDRDKNTEAFF. Here the CDR3 DNA reads TGTGCCAGCAGCCCCGACCGGGACAAGAACACTGAAGCTTTCTTT.

This clone was counted a single time. The gene calls are TRBV27 and TRBJ2-7; D is perhaps TRBD2 (5 bases). Germline CDR1 is MNHEY and CDR2 is SMNVEV (reference sequence). The CDR3 contains 15 residues. V was cut by 3 bases and J by 0 bases, with 12 bases left in between. Written as DNA, the CDR3 is TGTGCCAGCAGTTTCGAGGGCGGCCGCTCCTACGAGCAGTACTTC. Translation: CASSFEGGRSYEQYF.

This sequence joins TRBV19 and TRBJ2-5, with TRBD1 identical over 7 bases. The V gene's germline CDR1 is LNHDA and CDR2 SQIVND (reference sequence). The CDR3 sequence is 16 residues long. Unmatched junction bases numbered 11, after V lost 5 bases and J lost 2 bases. The CDR3 reads CASSSSGGTVQETQYF. DNA for the CDR3: TGTGCCAGTAGTTCCTCCGGTGGGACAGTGCAAGAGACCCAGTACTTC.

This chain joins TRBV4-1 and TRBJ2-5, with D possibly being TRBD1 (6 bases). V lost 2 bases and J 0 bases, leaving 7 bases between the germline ends. CDR3 length equals 14 residues. Germline V lookup: CDR1 MGHRA, CDR2 YSYEKL. CDR3 nucleotide sequence: TGCGCCAGCAGCCAACAGGGGTACCAAGAGACCCAGTACTTC. Residues: CASSQQGYQETQYF.

In its sample, this clone was seen once. The V and J genes are TRBV7-9 and TRBJ2-3; TRBD2 aligns across 9 bases. The germline gives CDR1 SEHNR, CDR2 FQNEAQ (reference sequence). V lost 2 bases, J lost 0 bases, and 6 bases stayed unmatched. This CDR3 has 17 amino acids. The CDR3 loop reads CASSLRATSGSTDTQYF. CDR3 nucleotide sequence: TGTGCCAGCAGCTTAAGGGCAACTAGCGGGAGCACAGATACGCAGTATTTT.